These T cell receptor beta chains were read from a single sample in a study of radiotherapy plus CTLA-4 blockade in lung cancer. Using immunoSEQ multiplex PCR, the repertoire was profiled, and TCRdb retains in-frame clones only, with some absent. The table shows 95,000 to 150,000 clones, with around 89% occurring only once. The source was peripheral blood, collected from a patient treated with radiotherapy plus ipilimumab. All receptors derive from a human donor with non-small cell lung cancer that progressed on radiotherapy plus ipilimumab. Both conserved end residues are part of each CDR3. A D gene is named only where the DNA matches it firmly. Not all rows give a size; the values are once, few, many and, for expanded clones, a class.

cdr3_aa cdr3_nt j_call clone_size v_call d_call
CASSTSGGNEKLFF TGTGCCAGCAGCACTTCCGGGGGGAATGAAAAACTGTTTTTT TRBJ1-4 - TRBV6-6 -
CASNFGHSSGNTIYF TGTGCCAGCAACTTCGGCCACAGCTCTGGAAACACCATATATTTT TRBJ1-3 once TRBV6-6 -
CASTEILTGNEQFF TGCGCCAGCACAGAAATTTTGACTGGAAATGAGCAGTTCTTC TRBJ2-1 - TRBV4-1 -
CASSVGAWDVISGANVLTF TGTGCCAGCAGCGTAGGGGCTTGGGACGTTATCTCTGGGGCCAACGTCCTGACTTTC TRBJ2-6 - TRBV9 -
CASSLGQWSGELFF TGTGCCAGCAGCTTGGGACAGTGGTCCGGGGAGCTGTTTTTT TRBJ2-2 - TRBV7-9 TRBD1
CATRADSSYSGANVLTF TGTGCCACCCGTGCCGACAGTTCTTACTCTGGGGCCAACGTCCTGACTTTC TRBJ2-6 - TRBV2 -
CASSLAVGVEYTF TGTGCCAGCAGCTTGGCTGTTGGGGTGGAATACACCTTC TRBJ1-2 few TRBV5-6 -
CAGQESSGNTIYF TGTGCCGGTCAGGAGAGCTCTGGAAACACCATATATTTT TRBJ1-3 - TRBV19 -
CASSLGMRDYGYTF TGTGCCAGCAGCTTAGGGATGAGGGACTATGGCTACACCTTC TRBJ1-2 - TRBV7-8 -
CATSTPRGDGRRSNQPQHF TGTGCCACCAGCACCCCCCGGGGGGATGGCCGGAGGAGCAATCAGCCCCAGCATTTT TRBJ1-5 - TRBV15 -
CASSYPYPPEQYF TGTGCCAGCAGTTACCCTTATCCCCCTGAGCAGTACTTC TRBJ2-7 - TRBV6-6 -
CASSEWLYQPQHF TGTGCCAGCAGTGAGTGGTTATATCAGCCCCAGCATTTT TRBJ1-5 once TRBV2 -
CAPHGGETQYF TGTGCCCCCCACGGAGGCGAGACCCAGTACTTC TRBJ2-5 - TRBV30 -
CASSPSVPTLYEQYF TGTGCCAGCAGCCCCTCGGTCCCAACACTCTACGAGCAGTACTTC TRBJ2-7 - TRBV5-6 -
CASSFGGQSSGNTIYF TGTGCCAGCAGTTTCGGGGGACAGAGCTCTGGAAACACCATATATTTT TRBJ1-3 - TRBV28 TRBD1
CASSETEIYEQYF TGTGCCAGCAGTGAGACGGAGATTTACGAGCAGTACTTC TRBJ2-7 - TRBV25-1 -
CASSLSLAGGDNEQFF TGTGCCAGCTCCCTCAGCCTAGCGGGAGGCGACAATGAGCAGTTCTTC TRBJ2-1 - TRBV18 TRBD2
CASSDLRQGLRNEQYF TGTGCCAGCAGCGATCTCAGACAGGGGTTAAGGAACGAGCAGTACTTC TRBJ2-7 - TRBV21-1 -
CAWADRYSNQPQHF TGTGCCTGGGCGGACCGATATAGCAATCAGCCCCAGCATTTT TRBJ1-5 - TRBV30 -
CASSWDRTSYEQYF TGTGCCAGCAGTTGGGACCGAACATCCTACGAGCAGTACTTC TRBJ2-7 few TRBV6-5 -
CASSSRTSGYEQYF TGTGCCAGCAGCTCGAGGACTAGCGGATACGAGCAGTACTTC TRBJ2-7 - TRBV11-3 TRBD2
CASSLIGVETQYF TGTGCCAGCAGCTTAATCGGCGTGGAGACCCAGTACTTC TRBJ2-5 - TRBV7-2 -
CAISGTGLPGNTIYF TGTGCCATCAGTGGAACAGGGTTGCCTGGAAACACCATATATTTT TRBJ1-3 few TRBV10-3 -
CASSLRQGKGYTF TGTGCCAGCAGCTTACGACAGGGCAAGGGCTACACCTTC TRBJ1-2 - TRBV11-2 TRBD1
CASSVPDSSEQFF TGCGCCAGCAGTGTACCCGACTCCAGTGAGCAGTTCTTC TRBJ2-1 - TRBV5-1 -
CASSLSSLSGANVLTF TGTGCCAGCAGCTTGTCCTCACTATCTGGGGCCAACGTCCTGACTTTC TRBJ2-6 once TRBV5-8 -
CASSYSSVSSYNEQFF TGTGCCAGCAGTTACTCGTCAGTGAGCTCCTACAATGAGCAGTTCTTC TRBJ2-1 - TRBV6-6 -
CASSLSARAYEQYF TGTGCCAGCAGCTTGAGCGCGAGGGCCTACGAGCAGTACTTC TRBJ2-7 - TRBV7-8 -
CASSPLAGVTDTQYF TGTGCCAGCAGCCCACTAGCGGGAGTAACAGATACGCAGTATTTT TRBJ2-3 - TRBV14 TRBD2
CASSQVTPPGETQYF TGCGCCAGCAGCCAGGTGACTCCTCCGGGGGAGACCCAGTACTTC TRBJ2-5 - TRBV4-1 -
CASSPGLADIYEQYF TGTGCCAGCTCACCTGGACTAGCGGATATCTACGAGCAGTACTTC TRBJ2-7 - TRBV18 TRBD2
CASSPLGRLDTIYF TGTGCCAGCTCACCCCTCGGGCGGTTGGACACCATATATTTT TRBJ1-3 few TRBV18 -
CSVPLLTSGTGAHTEAFF TGCAGCGTTCCATTACTAACATCCGGGACAGGGGCCCACACTGAAGCTTTCTTT TRBJ1-1 - TRBV29-1 TRBD1
CASKGQANTEAFF TGCGCCAGCAAGGGACAGGCCAACACTGAAGCTTTCTTT TRBJ1-1 - TRBV10-2 TRBD1
CASSRGLVGQGNTEAFF TGTGCCAGCAGCAGGGGGCTAGTTGGACAGGGGAACACTGAAGCTTTCTTT TRBJ1-1 - TRBV7-9 TRBD1
CASSLVGQGAGGRATDTQYF TGCGCCAGCAGCTTGGTTGGACAGGGGGCTGGCGGGAGGGCTACAGATACGCAGTATTTT TRBJ2-3 - TRBV5-1 TRBD1
CASSFGDDNRGEQETQYF TGCGCCAGCAGCTTTGGGGACGACAACAGGGGAGAACAAGAGACCCAGTACTTC TRBJ2-5 - TRBV5-1 TRBD1